These T cell receptor beta chains were read from a single sample in a study of molecular identifiers for immune sequencing clone quantification. TCRdb called the PCR reads again in MiXCR, with one record for every CDR3 protein. The sample lists 60,000 to 65,000 distinct CDR3 sequences; about 20% were seen once. Sequences were obtained from naive CD8+ T cells from blood, with Jurkat cell RNA spiked in. The receptors here all came from a human donor in good health. Some libraries in this study had Jurkat cell RNA spiked in. CDR3s include the opening cysteine and the closing phenylalanine or tryptophan. Each record gives: clone size, CDR3 length, D gene, V gene, J gene, CDR3 DNA, CDR3 protein. D genes are given only for firm matches. Rows may omit the clone size; those that give it use once, few, many or a size class.

many,15,TRBD2,TRBV7-9,TRBJ2-1,TGTGCCAGCAGCTTGTCTAGCGGATCCTACAATGAGCAGTTCTTC,CASSLSSGSYNEQFF
many,12,-,TRBV12-3/TRBV12-4,TRBJ2-7,TGTGCCAGCAGTTTTGGTGGGGCGGAGCAGTACTTC,CASSFGGAEQYF
many,18,TRBD1,TRBV11-2,TRBJ1-5,TGTGCCAGCAGCTTACTCGCCCTGACGACAGGGGAGAATCAGCCCCAGCATTTT,CASSLLALTTGENQPQHF
many,15,-,TRBV7-9,TRBJ2-5,TGTGCCAGCAGCTTAGAGGGGGACCAGAGCCAGTCCCAGTACTTC,CASSLEGDQSQSQYF
-,16,TRBD2,TRBV11-2,TRBJ2-3,TGTGCCAGCAGCTCAAGACTAGCGGGATCGTATGATACGCAGTATTTT,CASSSRLAGSYDTQYF
many,18,TRBD1,TRBV4-1,TRBJ2-3,TGCGCCAGCAGCCAAGTTACGTGGGACAGGGGCCTTCAGGATACGCAGTATTTT,CASSQVTWDRGLQDTQYF
medium-sized,14,-,TRBV7-6,TRBJ2-3,TGTGCCAGCAGCTTAGCGGGAGGAGTAGATACGCAGTATTTT,CASSLAGGVDTQYF
many,16,TRBD2,TRBV10-3,TRBJ2-3,TGTGCCATCAGTGAGCCGGGACTAGCGGGAACAGATACGCAGTATTTT,CAISEPGLAGTDTQYF
many,14,-,TRBV20-1,TRBJ2-3,TGCAGTGCTAGAGCCCCCCTGAGGACAGATACGCAGTATTTT,CSARAPLRTDTQYF
few,13,-,TRBV29-1,TRBJ1-1,TGCAGCGTTGTTGGAGGGGGGAACACTGAAGCTTTCTTT,CSVVGGGNTEAFF
many,14,-,TRBV28,TRBJ2-7,TGTGCCAGCAGGACACCGGGTACCCCGTACGAGCAGTACTTC,CASRTPGTPYEQYF
many,12,-,TRBV24-1,TRBJ2-2,TGTGCCACCAGTGACTGGGACACGGAGCTGTTTTTT,CATSDWDTELFF
many,15,-,TRBV6-2/TRBV6-3,TRBJ1-5,TGTGCCAGCAGTTACGCGACATCGGGCAATCAGCCCCAGCATTTT,CASSYATSGNQPQHF
many,16,TRBD1,TRBV30,TRBJ1-2,TGTGCCGGGTCCCCTGGGACAGGGGTATCGGACTATGGCTACACCTTC,CAGSPGTGVSDYGYTF
few,12,-,TRBV7-9,TRBJ2-5,TGTGCCAGCAGCTATATGGGCGAGACCCAGTACTTC,CASSYMGETQYF
many,17,-,TRBV6-8,TRBJ1-4,TGTGCCAGCACAATAATTCCAAACAGCCGCTCTGAGGAAAAACTGTTTTTT,CASTIIPNSRSEEKLFF
once,14,-,TRBV29-1,TRBJ2-1,TGCAGCGTCCCCCTCAGGGGAGTTCACAATGGGCAGTTCTTC,CSVPLRGVHNGQFF